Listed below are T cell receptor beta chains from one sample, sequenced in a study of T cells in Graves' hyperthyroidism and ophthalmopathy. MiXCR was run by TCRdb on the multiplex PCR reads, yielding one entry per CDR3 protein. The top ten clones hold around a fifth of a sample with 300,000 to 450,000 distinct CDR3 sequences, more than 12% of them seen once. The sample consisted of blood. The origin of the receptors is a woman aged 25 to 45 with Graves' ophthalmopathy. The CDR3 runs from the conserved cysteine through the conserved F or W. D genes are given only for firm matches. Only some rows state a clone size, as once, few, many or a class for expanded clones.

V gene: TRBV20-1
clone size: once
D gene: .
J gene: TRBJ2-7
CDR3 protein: CSARDPTGSYEQYF
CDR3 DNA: TGCAGTGCTAGAGATCCCACAGGGAGCTACGAACAGTACTTC

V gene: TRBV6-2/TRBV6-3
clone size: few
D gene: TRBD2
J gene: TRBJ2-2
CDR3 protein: CASSYLAGGPRTGELFF
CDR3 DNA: TGTGCCAGCAGTTACTTAGCGGGGGGGCCGCGCACCGGGGAGCTGTTTTTT

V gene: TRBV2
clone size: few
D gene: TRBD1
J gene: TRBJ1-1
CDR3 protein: CASSKRTGRAEAFF
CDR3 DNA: TGTGCCAGCAGCAAAAGGACAGGGAGGGCTGAAGCTTTCTTT

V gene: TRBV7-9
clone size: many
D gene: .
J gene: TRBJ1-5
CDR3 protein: CASSLVGPSNQPQHF
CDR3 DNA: TGTGCCAGCAGCTTAGTAGGTCCCAGTAATCAGCCCCAGCATTTT

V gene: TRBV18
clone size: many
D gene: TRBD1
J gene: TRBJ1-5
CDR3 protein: CASSPRTGGDSNQPQHF
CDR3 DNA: TGTGCCAGCTCACCAAGGACAGGGGGGGATAGCAATCAGCCCCAGCATTTT

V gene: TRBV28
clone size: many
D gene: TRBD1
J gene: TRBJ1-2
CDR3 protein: CASLGQGRGYTF
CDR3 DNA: TGTGCCAGCTTGGGACAGGGTCGTGGCTACACCTTC

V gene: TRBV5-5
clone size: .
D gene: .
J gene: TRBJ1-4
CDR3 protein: CASSLGARDGLPNEKLFF
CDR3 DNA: TGTGCCAGCAGCTTGGGGGCCCGGGACGGCCTCCCTAATGAAAAACTGTTTTTT

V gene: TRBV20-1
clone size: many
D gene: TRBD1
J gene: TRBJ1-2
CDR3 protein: CSARRQGRNYGYTF
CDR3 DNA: TGCAGTGCAAGAAGACAGGGTCGGAACTATGGCTACACCTTC

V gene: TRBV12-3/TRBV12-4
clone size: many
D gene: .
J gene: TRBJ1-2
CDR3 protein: CASSLRRVYGYTF
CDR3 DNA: TGTGCCAGCAGTTTAAGGCGAGTTTATGGCTACACCTTC

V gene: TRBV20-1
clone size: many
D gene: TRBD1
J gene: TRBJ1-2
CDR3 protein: CSAGGQGLNGYTF
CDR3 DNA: TGCAGTGCGGGGGGACAGGGGCTGAATGGCTACACCTTC

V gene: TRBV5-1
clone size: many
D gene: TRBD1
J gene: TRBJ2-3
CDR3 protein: CASSLGTGPSTDTQYF
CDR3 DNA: TGCGCCAGCAGCTTGGGGACAGGACCTAGCACAGATACGCAGTATTTT

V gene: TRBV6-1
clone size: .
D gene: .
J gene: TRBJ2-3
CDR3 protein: CASRGYPDTQYF
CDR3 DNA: TGTGCCAGCAGGGGCTATCCAGATACGCAGTATTTT

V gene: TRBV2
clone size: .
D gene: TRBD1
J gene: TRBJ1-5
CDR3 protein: CATDAGTGGQPQHF
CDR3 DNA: TGTGCCACCGACGCCGGGACAGGGGGGCAGCCCCAGCATTTT

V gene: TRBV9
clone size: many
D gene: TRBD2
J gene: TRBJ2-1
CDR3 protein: CASSQTLAGNEQFF
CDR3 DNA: TGTGCCAGCAGCCAAACACTAGCGGGGAATGAGCAGTTCTTC

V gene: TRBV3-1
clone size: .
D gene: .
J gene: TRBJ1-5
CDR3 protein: CASSQGTARNQPQHF
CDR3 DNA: TGTGCCAGCAGCCAAGGGACAGCTCGCAATCAGCCCCAGCATTTT

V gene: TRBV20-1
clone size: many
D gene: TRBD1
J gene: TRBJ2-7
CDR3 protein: CSADRDRGYEQYF
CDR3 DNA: TGCAGTGCTGACCGGGACAGGGGATACGAGCAGTACTTC

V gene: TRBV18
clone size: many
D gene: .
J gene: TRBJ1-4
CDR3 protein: CASSPRQGSEKLFF
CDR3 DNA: TGTGCCAGCTCACCCCGGCAGGGTTCTGAAAAACTGTTTTTT

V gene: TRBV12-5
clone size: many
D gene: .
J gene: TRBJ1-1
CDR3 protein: CASGADENVWAFF
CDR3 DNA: TGTGCTAGTGGCGCGGATGAGAATGTATGGGCTTTCTTT

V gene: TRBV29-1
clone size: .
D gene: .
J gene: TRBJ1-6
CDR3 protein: CSVEGSPGSPLHF
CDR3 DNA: TGCAGCGTTGAGGGATCCCCAGGGTCACCCCTCCACTTT

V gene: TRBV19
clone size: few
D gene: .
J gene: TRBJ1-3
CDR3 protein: CASTPLTRNSGNTIYF
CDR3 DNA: TGTGCCAGTACTCCGCTGACACGAAACTCTGGAAACACCATATATTTT

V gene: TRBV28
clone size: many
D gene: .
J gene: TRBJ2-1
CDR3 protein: CASRKRGRYNEQFF
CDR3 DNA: TGTGCCAGCAGAAAACGGGGCCGTTACAATGAGCAGTTCTTC

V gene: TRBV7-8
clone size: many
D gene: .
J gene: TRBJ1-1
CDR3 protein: CASSLSYASPEAFF
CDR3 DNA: TGTGCCAGCAGCTTAAGCTATGCCTCCCCTGAAGCTTTCTTT

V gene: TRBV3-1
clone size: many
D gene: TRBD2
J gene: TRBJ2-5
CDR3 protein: CASSHILAEETQYF
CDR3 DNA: TGTGCCAGCAGCCACATACTAGCGGAAGAGACCCAGTACTTC

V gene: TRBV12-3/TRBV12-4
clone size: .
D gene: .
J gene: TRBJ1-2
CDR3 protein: CASSATRGDNYGYTF
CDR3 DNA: TGTGCCAGCAGCGCTACGCGGGGGGATAACTATGGCTACACCTTC

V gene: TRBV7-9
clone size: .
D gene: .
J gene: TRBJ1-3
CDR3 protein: CASSRDEGSGNTIYF
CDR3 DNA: TGTGCCAGCAGCCGAGACGAAGGCTCTGGAAACACCATATATTTT

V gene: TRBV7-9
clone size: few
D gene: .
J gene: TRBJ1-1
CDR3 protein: CASSPAAEAFF
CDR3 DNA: TGTGCCAGCAGCCCAGCCGCTGAAGCTTTCTTT

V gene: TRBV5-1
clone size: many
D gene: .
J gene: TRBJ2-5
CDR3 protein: CASSLAGPETQYF
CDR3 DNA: TGCGCCAGCAGCTTGGCAGGGCCGGAGACCCAGTACTTC

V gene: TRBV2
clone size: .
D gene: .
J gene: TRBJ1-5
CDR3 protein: CASGQHNQPQHF
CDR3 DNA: TGTGCCAGTGGACAGCACAATCAGCCCCAGCATTTT

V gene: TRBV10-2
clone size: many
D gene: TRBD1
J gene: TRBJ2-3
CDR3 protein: CASQGQSTDTQYF
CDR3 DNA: TGCGCCAGCCAGGGACAGAGCACAGATACGCAGTATTTT

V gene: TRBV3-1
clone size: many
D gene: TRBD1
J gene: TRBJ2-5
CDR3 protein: CASTRGGAETQYF
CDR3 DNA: TGTGCCAGCACGCGAGGGGGCGCGGAGACCCAGTACTTC

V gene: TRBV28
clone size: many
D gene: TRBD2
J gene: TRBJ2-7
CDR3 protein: CASGTSGPYEQYF
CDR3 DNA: TGTGCCAGCGGGACTAGCGGGCCCTACGAGCAGTACTTC

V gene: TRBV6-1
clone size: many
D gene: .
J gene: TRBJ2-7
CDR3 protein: CASSGQQEEQYF
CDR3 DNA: TGTGCCAGCAGTGGACAACAGGAGGAGCAGTACTTC

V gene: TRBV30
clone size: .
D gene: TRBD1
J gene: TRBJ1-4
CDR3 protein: CAWRQGASEKLFF
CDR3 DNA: TGTGCCTGGAGACAGGGGGCCAGTGAAAAACTGTTTTTT

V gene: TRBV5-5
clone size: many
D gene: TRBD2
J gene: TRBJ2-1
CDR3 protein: CASSPRYRGGYYNEQFF
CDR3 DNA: TGTGCCAGCAGCCCTCGTTATCGCGGGGGATACTACAATGAGCAGTTCTTC

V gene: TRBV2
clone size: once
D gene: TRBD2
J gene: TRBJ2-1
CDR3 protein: CASSRTLTSGGAEGHGENGFF
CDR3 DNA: TGCGCCAGCAGCCGAACCCTGACTAGCGGGGGGGCCGAGGGCCATGGCGAAAATGGGTTCTTC

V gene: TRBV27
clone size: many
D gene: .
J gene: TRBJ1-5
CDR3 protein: CASSPQMRRDQPQHF
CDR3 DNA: TGTGCCAGCAGTCCCCAAATGAGGCGGGATCAGCCCCAGCATTTT

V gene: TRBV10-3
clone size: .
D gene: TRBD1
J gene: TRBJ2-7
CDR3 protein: CAISDYRGEQYF
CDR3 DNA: TGTGCCATCAGTGATTACAGGGGGGAGCAGTACTTC

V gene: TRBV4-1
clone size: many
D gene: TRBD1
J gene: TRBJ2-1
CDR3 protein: CASSDSWQDRGGNEQFF
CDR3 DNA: TGCGCCAGCAGCGATTCTTGGCAGGACAGGGGTGGAAATGAGCAGTTCTTC

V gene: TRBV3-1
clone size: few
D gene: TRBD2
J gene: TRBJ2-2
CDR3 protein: CASRLLAGGGSTGELFF
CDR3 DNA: TGTGCCAGCAGATTGCTAGCGGGGGGGGGTAGCACCGGGGAGCTGTTTTTT

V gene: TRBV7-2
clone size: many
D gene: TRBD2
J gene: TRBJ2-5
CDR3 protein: CASSSYPTSGEETQYF
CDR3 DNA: TGTGCCAGCAGCTCATACCCCACTAGCGGGGAGGAGACCCAGTACTTC

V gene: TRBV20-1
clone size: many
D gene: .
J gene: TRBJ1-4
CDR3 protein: CSASLDSGTNEKLFF
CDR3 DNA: TGCAGTGCTAGCCTGGATAGTGGAACTAATGAAAAACTGTTTTTT

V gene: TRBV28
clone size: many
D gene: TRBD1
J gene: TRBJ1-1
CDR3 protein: CASTNMDTDRGYYTEAFF
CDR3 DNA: TGTGCCAGCACTAACATGGATACGGACAGGGGATATTACACTGAAGCTTTCTTT

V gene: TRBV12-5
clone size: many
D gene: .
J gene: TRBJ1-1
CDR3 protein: CASGLVGTPEAFF
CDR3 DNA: TGTGCTAGTGGTTTGGTGGGGACTCCCGAAGCTTTCTTT

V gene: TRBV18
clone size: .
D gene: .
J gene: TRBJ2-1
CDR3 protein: CASSPPFGEQFF
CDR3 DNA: TGTGCCAGCTCACCACCGTTCGGTGAGCAGTTCTTC

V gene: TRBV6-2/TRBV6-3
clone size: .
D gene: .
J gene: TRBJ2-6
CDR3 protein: CASSDTASGANVLTF
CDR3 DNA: TGTGCCAGCAGCGATACGGCCTCTGGGGCCAACGTCCTGACTTTC

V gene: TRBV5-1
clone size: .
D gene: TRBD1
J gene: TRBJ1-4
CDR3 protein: CASSLTGQGQYEKLFF
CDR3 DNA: TGCGCCAGCAGCTTGACGGGACAGGGGCAGTATGAAAAACTGTTTTTT

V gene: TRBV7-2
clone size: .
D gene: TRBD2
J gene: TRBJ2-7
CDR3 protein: CASSLFSGGDTYEQYF
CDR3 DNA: TGTGCCAGCAGCTTGTTTAGCGGGGGGGATACCTACGAGCAGTACTTC

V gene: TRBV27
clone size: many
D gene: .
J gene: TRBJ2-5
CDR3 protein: CASGPPGPKQETQYF
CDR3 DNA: TGTGCCAGCGGACCGCCGGGGCCGAAACAAGAGACCCAGTACTTC

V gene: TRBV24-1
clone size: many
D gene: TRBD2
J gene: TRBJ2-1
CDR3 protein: CATSETSGSYNEQFF
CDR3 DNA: TGTGCCACCAGTGAAACTAGCGGGTCCTACAATGAGCAGTTCTTC

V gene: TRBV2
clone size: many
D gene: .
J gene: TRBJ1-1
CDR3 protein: CASRGGTSEAFF
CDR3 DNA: TGTGCCAGCAGGGGTGGGACGTCAGAAGCTTTCTTT

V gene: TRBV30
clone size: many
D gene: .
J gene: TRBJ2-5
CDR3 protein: CAWSQGRETQYF
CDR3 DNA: TGTGCCTGGAGTCAGGGGAGGGAGACCCAGTACTTC